This T cell receptor beta chain is from a study of T cell repertoires in cytomegalovirus infection. Study information: Both recently identified HLA-C-restricted and well-studied HLA-B-restricted CMV epitopes were used in the study. TCR beta signatures that were public indicated CMV infection and matching HLA type.

One entry per CDR3 protein, called by TCRdb with MiXCR from the reads. The table lists a few hundred thousand distinct CDR3 sequences, around 25% of them singletons. This clonotype was detected many times. The antigen remains undetermined. Overall study results and limits: Predominance within the ex vivo response was attributable to HLA-C-restricted CMV-specific TCR beta clonotypes.

This CDR3 comprises 18 residues. CDR1 SGHTA and CDR2 FQGNSA come from the germline V gene. Trimming removed 4 bases from V and 0 bases from J; junction bases left unmatched: 10. The chain is built from TRBV7-2 and TRBJ1-3; 9 nucleotides line up with TRBD1. The specimen was cultured PBMCs, collected from culture after CMV antigen stimulation. The TCR comes from a human donor in good health (CMV status not recorded). Some clones in this sample may be carry-over from other donors' samples. The CDR3 DNA reads as TGTGCCAGCAGCTCCCGGGACAGGGATAGGGACTCTGGAAACACCATATATTTT. Its protein is CASSSRDRDRDSGNTIYF.